These 26 T cell receptor beta chains were all obtained from the same sample, sequenced in a study of blood T cell repertoires in COVID-19 (dated by TCRdb to 2020 to 2022). The library was obtained by the immunoSEQ multiplex PCR assay. Drawn from immuneACCESS, this table holds only the in-frame rearrangements with V and J called that TCRdb kept. Clones are partly lost; checked studies trace under half to an unresolved V gene and leave the rest unexplained. The sample records about 210,000 clones, 90% to 95% of which are singletons. Under 1.5% of the sample belongs to the ten largest clones. The sequenced sample consisted of peripheral blood. The receptors come from a man between 25 and 39 years old with acute or convalescent COVID-19.

The chain has TRBV18 and TRBJ1-2; D unresolved. The CDR3 has 14 amino acids. Trimming pared 0 bases from V and 2 bases from J, leaving 7 bases between. Per germline, CDR1 KGHSH and CDR2 LQKENI. As DNA, the CDR3 is TGTGCCAGCTCACCACCGAGCGGGAACTATGGCTACACCTTC. This translates into CASSPPSGNYGYTF.

The chain couples TRBV6-5 to TRBJ2-6; 7 nucleotides line up with TRBD1. The CDR3 is 15 amino acids. The V gene end was trimmed by 6 bases and the J gene end by 1 base; junction bases not matched to a gene: 3. Germline CDR1 and CDR2: MNHEY and SVGAGI. In nucleotides, the CDR3 is TGTGCCAGCAGGGACAGGTTATCTGGGGCCAACGTCCTGACTTTC. This sequence encodes CASRDRLSGANVLTF.

The chain is built from TRBV14 and TRBJ2-1; 12 bases fit TRBD2. The CDR3 length is 17 residues. V was clipped by 1 base and J by 9 bases; unmatched bases: 10. The germline V gene encodes CDR1 SGHDN and CDR2 FVKESK. The CDR3 DNA follows: TGTGCCAGCAGCCAAGGGCGATGGGCTAGCGGGAGGGCTGAGCAGTTCTTC. As protein: CASSQGRWASGRAEQFF.

The chain recombines TRBV6-4 with TRBJ2-1; unclear D gene. Trimming shortened V by 2 bases and J by 5 bases, and 13 bases separated the two germline ends. Looked up from germline, CDR1 is MRHNA and CDR2 is SNTAGT. CDR3 length: 15 amino acids. The CDR3 spells CASSDVADIDNEQFF. CDR3 nucleotide sequence: TGTGCCAGCAGTGACGTGGCGGATATAGACAATGAGCAGTTCTTC.

The genes are TRBV7-2 and TRBJ2-2; 7 bases agree with TRBD2. CDR3 length equals 17 residues. Germline values: CDR1 SGHTA, CDR2 FQGNSA. J was trimmed by 3 bases and V by 1 base; bases with no gene match: 8. CDR3 region: CASSLVPAGVYTGELFF. Written as DNA, the CDR3 is TGTGCCAGCAGCTTAGTCCCTGCGGGAGTGTACACCGGGGAGCTGTTTTTT.

This chain links TRBV28 with TRBJ1-5, with a weak D call TRBD1 (5 bases). Trimming pared 6 bases from V and 5 bases from J, leaving 17 bases between. This CDR3 contains 15 residues. Germline V gives CDR1 MDHEN, CDR2 SYDVKM. The CDR3 bases are TGTGCCAGCAGACCCAGGGTTTTGTATGATCAGCCCCAGCATTTT. This gives the protein CASRPRVLYDQPQHF.

The chain carries TRBV18 and TRBJ1-2; 8 bases are a match to TRBD1. The CDR3 has 18 amino acids. In germline, CDR1 is KGHSH, CDR2 LQKENI. V shed 6 bases and J 4 bases; nucleotides not matched to a gene: 19. The CDR3 reads CASSRSSTGGSSTYGYTF. CDR3 nucleotide sequence: TGTGCCAGCTCCCGCTCCAGCACAGGGGGAAGTAGTACCTATGGCTACACCTTC.

This clone was observed once. J is TRBJ2-2 and V is TRBV5-1; D is unclear. V lost 1 base to trimming and J lost 5 bases, with 6 bases between them. The CDR3 extends over 13 amino acids. Per the germline V gene, CDR1 is SGHRS and CDR2 is YFSETQ. The DNA of the CDR3 is TGCGCCAGCAGCTTGTTAGTGACCGGGGAGCTGTTTTTT. Its protein product is CASSLLVTGELFF.

This chain uses TRBV30 with TRBJ1-6; D gene uncertain. This CDR3 comprises 13 residues. Germline CDR1 GTSNPN, CDR2 SVGIG (reference sequence). Trimming stripped 2 bases from V and 10 bases from J, with 12 bases between. CDR3 region: CAWSREGKSPLHF. In nucleotides, the CDR3 is TGTGCCTGGAGTCGGGAAGGGAAGTCACCCCTCCACTTT.

As regards this clone: A read error may account for a junction end that differs from germline. The chain is built from TRBV12-3 or TRBV12-4 and TRBJ1-2; the D gene is possibly TRBD1 (5 bases). CDR3 size: 13 residues. CDR3 in amino acids: CAGRESGFNGYTF. The CDR3 DNA follows: TGTGCCGGCAGGGAGTCGGGGTTCAATGGCTACACCTTC.

V is TRBV15 and J is TRBJ1-3; 9 bases fit TRBD1. Germline loops: CDR1 LNHNV, CDR2 YYDKDF (reference sequence). The CDR3 spans 17 residues. V was clipped by 0 bases and J by 5 bases; unmatched bases: 8. CDR3 nucleotide sequence: TGTGCCACCAGCAGAGATTCGGGGACAGGGACTAGAAACACCATATATTTT. It yields the protein CATSRDSGTGTRNTIYF.

The chain employs TRBV6-6 and TRBJ2-7, with 9 bases that match TRBD1. The CDR3 runs 17 residues. Losses at the gene ends were 5 bases for V and 4 bases for J; bases not matched to a gene: 15. Looked up from germline, CDR1 is MNHNY and CDR2 is SVGAGI (reference sequence). The CDR3 here is CASSRRPTQGAFYEQYF. The DNA for the CDR3 is TGTGCCAGCAGTCGACGTCCGACACAGGGGGCGTTTTACGAGCAGTACTTC.

The chain is built from TRBV24-1 and TRBJ2-7; 8 nucleotides align to TRBD2. This CDR3 has 15 amino acids. The junction had 11 bases not matched to a gene; V was cut back by 9 bases and J by 2 bases. CDR1 and CDR2 from the germline V gene are KGHDR and SFDVKD. The CDR3 DNA is TGTGCCACCGGACCCGGGAGGGCCCTGACCTACGAGCAGTACTTC. This codes for CATGPGRALTYEQYF.

The gene calls are TRBV10-3 and TRBJ1-1; the D is unclear. V lost 5 bases, J lost 1 base, and 8 bases lay in between. The V gene's germline CDR1 is ENHRY and CDR2 SYGVKD. This CDR3 comprises 13 residues. The CDR3 loop reads CAISKTGNTEAFF. The CDR3 DNA is TGTGCCATCAGTAAGACGGGGAACACTGAAGCTTTCTTT.

V gene TRBV27 combines with J gene TRBJ1-4; D is uncertain. The germline gives CDR1 MNHEY, CDR2 SMNVEV (reference sequence). This CDR3 spans 15 amino acids. V shed 3 bases and J shed 3 bases, with 11 bases lying between them. CDR3 protein: CASSFSRGANEKLFF. The CDR3 DNA is TGTGCCAGCAGTTTCTCCCGGGGAGCTAATGAAAAACTGTTTTTT. Using reference TRBV27 and TRBJ1-4 for the parts outside the CDR3, the full variable domain is EAQVTQNPRYLITVTGKKLTVTCSQNMNHEYMSWYRQDPGLGLRQIYYSMNVEVTDKGDVPEGYKVSRKEKRNFPLILESPSPNQTSLYFCASSFSRGANEKLFFGSGTQLSVL.

The rearrangement uses TRBV12-3 or TRBV12-4 and TRBJ2-7; D is unresolved. The CDR3 consists of 11 residues. Trimming took off 6 bases at V and 4 bases at J, with 7 bases between the two ends. The CDR3 coding sequence is TGTGCCAGCAGCTCAGTATACGAGCAGTACTTC. This encodes CASSSVYEQYF.

The V and J genes are TRBV5-4 and TRBJ2-3, with 10 bases identical to TRBD2. Losses at the gene ends were 5 bases for V and 1 base for J; bases not matched to a gene: 4. Germline lookup yields CDR1 SGHNT and CDR2 YYREEE (reference sequence). The CDR3 has 15 amino acids. CDR3 residues: CASRPGTSGTDTQYF. Here the CDR3 DNA reads TGTGCCAGCAGGCCCGGGACTAGCGGCACAGATACGCAGTATTTT.

This clone has only a few counts. The chain is built from TRBV19 and TRBJ2-7; TRBD2 aligns across 11 bases. V was pared by 6 bases and J by 5 bases, with 6 bases of the junction left unmatched. This CDR3 comprises 14 residues. Germline V gene lookup returns CDR1 LNHDA and CDR2 SQIVND (reference sequence). CDR3 coding DNA: TGTGCCAGTAGCCGGCTAGCGGGAGGTCACGAGCAGTACTTC. Residues: CASSRLAGGHEQYF.

This clone has more than one count but fewer than ten. The chain carries TRBV4-1 and TRBJ1-4; D remains ambiguous. Germline CDR1 is MGHRA and CDR2 is YSYEKL. There are 13 residues in the CDR3. Trimming took off 4 bases at V and 8 bases at J, with 11 bases between the two ends. The CDR3, as DNA: TGCGCCAGCAGCCCCGAACTCCGGGAAAAACTGTTTTTT. Its translation is CASSPELREKLFF.

This clone was recorded once. The rearrangement joins TRBV28 to TRBJ1-3; 7 positions agree with TRBD1. The germline V gene encodes CDR1 MDHEN and CDR2 SYDVKM. The length of the CDR3 is 15 residues. Losses at the gene ends were 4 bases for V and 4 bases for J; bases not matched to a gene: 7. Here the CDR3 DNA reads TGTGCCAGCAGTTCTGGGACAGTACCGGGAAACACCATATATTTT. Amino acids: CASSSGTVPGNTIYF.

V usage is TRBV3-1 (or the pseudogene TRBV3-2) and J usage is TRBJ2-3; 8 bases match TRBD2. Per the germline V gene, CDR1 is LGHDT and CDR2 is YNNKEL (reference sequence). V lost 4 bases and J lost 2; bases outside the gene matches: 5. The length of the CDR3 is 15 residues. The CDR3 protein is CASSPLAGNTDTQYF. CDR3 in DNA: TGTGCCAGCAGCCCCTTAGCGGGGAACACAGATACGCAGTATTTT.

V is TRBV11-1 and J is TRBJ1-1; no definite D call. V lost 2 bases, J lost 7 bases, and 14 bases lay in between. Germline CDR1 reads SGHAT; CDR2 reads FQDESV (reference sequence). CDR3 size: 14 residues. In nucleotides, the CDR3 is TGTGCCAGCAGCTTACATCGGCAGGCGCTTGAAGCTTTCTTT. It codes for CASSLHRQALEAFF.

The V call is TRBV6-5, the J call TRBJ1-2; TRBD1 might be the D (5 bases). This CDR3 comprises 14 residues. Germline V gene lookup returns CDR1 MNHEY and CDR2 SVGAGI. Between the trimmed V and J ends, which lost 2 bases and 4 bases, there was a span of 11 bases. The CDR3 reads CASSYSRATYGYTF. DNA of the CDR3: TGTGCCAGCAGTTACAGCAGGGCCACCTATGGCTACACCTTC.

The V and J genes are TRBV12-3 or TRBV12-4 and TRBJ1-1, with 7 bases matching TRBD1. This CDR3 has 12 amino acids. The J segment lost 9 bases and the V segment lost 5 bases, leaving 6 bases of the junction unmatched. The CDR3, as DNA: TGTGCCAGCAGTCCCATACAGGGGAAAGCTTTCTTT. The encoded protein is CASSPIQGKAFF.

The sample holds one count of this clone. The chain couples TRBV19 to TRBJ2-3; 12 bases are shared with TRBD2. The CDR3 is 15 amino acids. V lost 4 bases to trimming and J lost 2 bases; unmatched junction nucleotides: 1. Germline V gene data show CDR1 as LNHDA and CDR2 as SQIVND (reference sequence). In DNA form, the CDR3 reads TGTGCCAGTAGTAGACTAGCGGGAGCCACAGATACGCAGTATTTT. Its translation is CASSRLAGATDTQYF.

The J gene is TRBJ1-5, the V gene TRBV2, with 7 bases aligning to TRBD1. This CDR3 has 16 residues. V shed 4 bases and J 5 bases; nucleotides not matched to a gene: 11. CDR1 SNHLY and CDR2 FYNNEI come from the germline V gene. The CDR3, as DNA: TGTGCCAGCAGTGCTGTGACAGGGATCCATTATCAGCCCCAGCATTTT. Encoded protein: CASSAVTGIHYQPQHF.